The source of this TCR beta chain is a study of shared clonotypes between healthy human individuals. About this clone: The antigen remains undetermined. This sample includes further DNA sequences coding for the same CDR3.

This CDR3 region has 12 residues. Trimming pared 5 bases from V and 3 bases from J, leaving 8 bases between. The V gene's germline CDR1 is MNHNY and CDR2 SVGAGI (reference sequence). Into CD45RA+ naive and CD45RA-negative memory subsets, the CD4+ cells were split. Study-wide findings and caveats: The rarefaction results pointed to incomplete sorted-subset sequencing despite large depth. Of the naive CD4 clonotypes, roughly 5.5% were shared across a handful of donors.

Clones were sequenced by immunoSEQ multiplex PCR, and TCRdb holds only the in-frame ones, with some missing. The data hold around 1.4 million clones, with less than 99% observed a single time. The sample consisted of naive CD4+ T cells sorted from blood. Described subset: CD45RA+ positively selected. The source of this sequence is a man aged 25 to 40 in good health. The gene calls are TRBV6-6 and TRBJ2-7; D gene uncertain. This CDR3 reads CASSPTGYEQYF. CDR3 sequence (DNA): TGTGCCAGCAGTCCGACTGGCTACGAGCAGTACTTC.